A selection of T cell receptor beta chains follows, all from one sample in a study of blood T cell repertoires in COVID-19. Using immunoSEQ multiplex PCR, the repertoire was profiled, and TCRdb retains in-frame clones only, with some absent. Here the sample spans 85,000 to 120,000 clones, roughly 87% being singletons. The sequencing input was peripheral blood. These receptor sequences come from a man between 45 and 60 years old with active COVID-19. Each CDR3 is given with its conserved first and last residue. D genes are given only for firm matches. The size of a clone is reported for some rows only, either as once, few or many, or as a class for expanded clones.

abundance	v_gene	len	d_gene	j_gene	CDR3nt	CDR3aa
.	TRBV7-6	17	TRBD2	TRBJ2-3	TGTGCCAGCAGCTTAGGCTATCTAGCGGGGGGATCAGATACGCAGTATTTT	CASSLGYLAGGSDTQYF
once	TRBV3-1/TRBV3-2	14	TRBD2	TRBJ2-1	TGTGCCAGCAGCCTTAGCGGGGGCGGCAATGAGCAGTTCTTC	CASSLSGGGNEQFF
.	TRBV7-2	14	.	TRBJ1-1	TGTGCCAGCAACCTACCTATAGGGGCCACTGAAGCTTTCTTT	CASNLPIGATEAFF
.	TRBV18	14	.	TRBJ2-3	TGTGCCAGCTCTCTGGGGCAGCCGGTAGATACGCAGTATTTT	CASSLGQPVDTQYF
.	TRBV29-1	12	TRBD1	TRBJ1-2	TGCAGCGTTGACGACAGGGGGGATGGCTACACCTTC	CSVDDRGDGYTF
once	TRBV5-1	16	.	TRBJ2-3	TGCGCCAGCAGCTTGGAGGTAGCTGGGAGCACAGATACGCAGTATTTT	CASSLEVAGSTDTQYF
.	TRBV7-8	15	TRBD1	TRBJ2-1	TGTGCCAGCAGCTTGCTCTCACAGGGGGCCGGAGAGCAGTTCTTC	CASSLLSQGAGEQFF
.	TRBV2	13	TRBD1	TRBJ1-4	TGTGCCAGCAGAAGGACAGGGGGTGGAAAACTGTTTTTT	CASRRTGGGKLFF
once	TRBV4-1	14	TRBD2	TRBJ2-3	TGCGCCAGCAGCCAGCGGGGGGGCACAGATACGCAGTATTTT	CASSQRGGTDTQYF
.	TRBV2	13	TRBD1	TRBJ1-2	TGTGCCAGCAGTGAGCGCCGGGACAGGGGGCGAGCCTTC	CASSERRDRGRAF
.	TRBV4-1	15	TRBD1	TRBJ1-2	TGCGCCAGCAGCCCGACAGGGGGGAAAGGCTATGGCTACACCTTC	CASSPTGGKGYGYTF